These T cell receptor beta chains were read from a single sample in a study of cytomegalovirus exposure and HLA in healthy donors. Sequenced by immunoSEQ multiplex PCR; TCRdb stores in-frame clones only, minus some. The profile shows 100,000 to 150,000 clones, around 78% of them singletons. Material for sequencing was PBMCs. The source is a man aged 18 to 30 in good health and CMV-seropositive. CDR3s include the opening cysteine and the closing phenylalanine or tryptophan. The D gene is left open where the match is weak. A row's size may be missing; if present it is once, few, many or a size class.

D,V,J,size,DNA,CDR3
TRBD1,TRBV19,TRBJ1-2,-,TGTGCCAGTACCCCGACAGGGATATATGGCTACACCTTC,CASTPTGIYGYTF
TRBD2,TRBV19,TRBJ2-6,-,TGTGCCAGTACTCCTTGGGAAGCGGGGGACCCCTCTGGGGCCAACGTCCTGACTTTC,CASTPWEAGDPSGANVLTF
-,TRBV30,TRBJ2-2,-,TGTGCCTCGCAGGGGTTCGGGGAGCTGTTTTTT,CASQGFGELFF
TRBD2,TRBV4-2,TRBJ2-3,-,TGTGCCAGCAGCCAAGACGCAGCGGGGGTGCCTACTAGCACAGATACGCAGTATTTT,CASSQDAAGVPTSTDTQYF
-,TRBV5-1,TRBJ2-3,-,TGCGCCAGCAGCCTCCGGATCGGAGCCACAGATACGCAGTATTTT,CASSLRIGATDTQYF
TRBD1,TRBV4-1,TRBJ2-2,-,TGCGCCAGCAGCCAATTTGGACAGGGGGGGATCGGGGAGCTGTTTTTT,CASSQFGQGGIGELFF
-,TRBV13,TRBJ1-6,-,TGTGCCAGCAGCTTAGGGACAGGCGGGTCACCCCTCCACTTT,CASSLGTGGSPLHF
TRBD2,TRBV2,TRBJ2-5,-,TGTGCCAGCAGTGGACTAGCGGGGGGCCTAGAAGAGACCCAGTACTTC,CASSGLAGGLEETQYF
-,TRBV5-6,TRBJ2-1,few,TGTGCCAGCAGCTTGAGCCGTGAGCAGTTCTTC,CASSLSREQFF
-,TRBV18,TRBJ1-2,-,TGTGCCAGCTCACCCGTGCAGATGGGCCAGGGAGGCTACACCTTC,CASSPVQMGQGGYTF
-,TRBV7-2,TRBJ2-7,-,TGTGCCAGCAGCTTTAGGGGTGCGAGGGAGCAGTACTTC,CASSFRGAREQYF
TRBD2,TRBV5-1,TRBJ2-3,-,TGCGCCAGCAGGCAAGCGGGACTAGCGGCGAGTTCCCACTATTTT,CASRQAGLAASSHYF